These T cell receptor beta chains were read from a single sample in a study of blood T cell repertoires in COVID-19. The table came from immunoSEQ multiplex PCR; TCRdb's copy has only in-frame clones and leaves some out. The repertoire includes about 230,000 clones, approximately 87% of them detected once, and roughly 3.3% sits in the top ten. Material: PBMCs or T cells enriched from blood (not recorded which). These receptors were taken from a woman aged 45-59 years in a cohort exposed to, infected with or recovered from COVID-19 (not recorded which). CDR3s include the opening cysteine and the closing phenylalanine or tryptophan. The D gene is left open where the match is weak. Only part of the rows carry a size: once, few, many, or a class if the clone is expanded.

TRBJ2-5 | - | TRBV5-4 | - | TGTGCCAGCAGCCCAACAGGGTTGGGCAAAGAGACCCAGTACTTC | CASSPTGLGKETQYF
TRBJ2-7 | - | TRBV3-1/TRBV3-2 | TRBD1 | TGTGCCAGCGGTAGAATCGGGACAGGGAACTACGAGCAGTACTTC | CASGRIGTGNYEQYF
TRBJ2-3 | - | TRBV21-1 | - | TGTGCCAGCAGCCACCCCATAGCGGGACAGACAGATACGCAGTATTTT | CASSHPIAGQTDTQYF
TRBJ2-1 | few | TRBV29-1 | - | TGCAGCGTTGATTTCGGGGGAGGCGGCAATGAGCAGTTCTTC | CSVDFGGGGNEQFF
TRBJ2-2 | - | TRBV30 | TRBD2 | TGTGCCTGGAGTTTTGGACTAGCGGGGGGGCCCGGGGAGCTGTTTTTT | CAWSFGLAGGPGELFF
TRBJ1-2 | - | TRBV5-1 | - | TGCGCCAGCAGCTTGGGCGGGATTCTTAACTATGGCTACACCTTC | CASSLGGILNYGYTF
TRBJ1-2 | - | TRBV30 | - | TGTGCCTGGAGTATGTCTGGTGCGGGAGGCTACACCTTC | CAWSMSGAGGYTF
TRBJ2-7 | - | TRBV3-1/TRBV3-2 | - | TGTGCCAGCAGCCAATCAATTAGACTAATGGGTGAGCAGTACTTC | CASSQSIRLMGEQYF
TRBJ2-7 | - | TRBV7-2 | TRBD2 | TGTGCCAGCAGCAAACGGCGGGGGACGGCCGAGCAGTACTTC | CASSKRRGTAEQYF
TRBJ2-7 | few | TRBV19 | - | TGTGCCAGTAGTATCGGGGGAGGAGCCTACGAGCAGTACTTC | CASSIGGGAYEQYF
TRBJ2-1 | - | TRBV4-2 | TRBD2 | TGTGCCAGCAGCCAAGAAGGGACTAGCGGGGAAGTTACCTACAATGAGCAGTTCTTC | CASSQEGTSGEVTYNEQFF
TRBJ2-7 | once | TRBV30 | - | TGTGCCTGGAGGGGAGGGGGTCGCTACGAGCAGTACTTC | CAWRGGGRYEQYF
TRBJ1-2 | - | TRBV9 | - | TGTGCCAGCAGCGTAGGTTGGGAGACTTACTATGGCTACACCTTC | CASSVGWETYYGYTF
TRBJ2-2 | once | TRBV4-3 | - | TGCGCCAGCAGCCAAGAGACGGGGGCGAACACCGGGGAGCTGTTTTTT | CASSQETGANTGELFF
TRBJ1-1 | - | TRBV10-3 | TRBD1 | TGTGCCATCAGTGGAGGGACAGGGGATTTGAACACTGAAGCTTTCTTT | CAISGGTGDLNTEAFF
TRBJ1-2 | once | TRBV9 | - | TGTGCCAGCAGCGTTGGGCTGGGCCTCCGGGAGGGCTACACCTTC | CASSVGLGLREGYTF
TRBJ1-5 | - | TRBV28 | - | TGTGCCAGCAGCTTAGCGGGGGCCGAGAATCAGCCCCAGCATTTT | CASSLAGAENQPQHF
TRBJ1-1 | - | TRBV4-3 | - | TGCGCCAGCAGCCCAGGCCCAACGGGGGACACTGAAGCTTTCTTT | CASSPGPTGDTEAFF
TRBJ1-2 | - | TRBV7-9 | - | TGTGCCAGCAGCTTAAACTTGGGCGGACTTAACTATGGCTACACCTTC | CASSLNLGGLNYGYTF
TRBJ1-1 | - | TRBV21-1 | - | TGTGCCAGCAGCAAACGACAGACAGAGAACACTGAAGCTTTCTTT | CASSKRQTENTEAFF
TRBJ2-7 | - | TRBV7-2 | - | TGTGCCAGCAGCTTAGCCCTAGCAGCGGCCTACGAGCAGTACTTC | CASSLALAAAYEQYF
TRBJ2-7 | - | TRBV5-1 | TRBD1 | TGCGCCAGCAGCCTGTCCGGGTCAGGGGGTGAGCAGTACTTC | CASSLSGSGGEQYF
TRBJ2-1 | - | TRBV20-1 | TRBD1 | TGCAGTGCTAGTTCGGACAGGGACTACAATGAGCAGTTCTTC | CSASSDRDYNEQFF
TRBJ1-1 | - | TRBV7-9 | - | TGTGCCAGCAGCTTCGTCGGGGGCACTGAAGCTTTCTTT | CASSFVGGTEAFF